This T cell receptor (beta chain) was recorded in a study of siplizumab effects on memory and regulatory T cells. Profiled with immunoSEQ multiplex PCR; TCRdb holds only in-frame clones, not every one. The sample lists about 94,000 clones; about 93% were seen once. The V gene lost 4 bases and the J gene lost 3 bases, with 13 bases spanning the gap. Germline loops: CDR1 GTSNPN, CDR2 SVGIG (reference sequence). This CDR3 comprises 13 residues. The material sequenced was non-Treg CD4+ T cells sorted from blood. The receptor comes from a human donor in good health. This chain connects TRBV30 to TRBJ2-7; D might be TRBD2 (7 bases). CDR3 sequence: CAWTEGGRYEQYF. DNA of the CDR3: TGTGCCTGGACCGAGGGGGGGCGCTACGAGCAGTACTTC.